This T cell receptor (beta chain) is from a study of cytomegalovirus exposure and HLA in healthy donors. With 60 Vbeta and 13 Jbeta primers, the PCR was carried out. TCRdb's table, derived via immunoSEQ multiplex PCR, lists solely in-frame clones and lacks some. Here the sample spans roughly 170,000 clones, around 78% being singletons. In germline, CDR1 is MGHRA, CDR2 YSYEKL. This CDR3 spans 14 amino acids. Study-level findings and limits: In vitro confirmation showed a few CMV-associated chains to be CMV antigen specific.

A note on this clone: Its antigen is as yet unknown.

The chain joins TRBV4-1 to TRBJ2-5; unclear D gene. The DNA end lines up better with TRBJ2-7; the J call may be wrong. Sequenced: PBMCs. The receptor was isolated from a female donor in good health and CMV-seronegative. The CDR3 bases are TGCGCCAGCAGCCAAGGTCTGGGCTCCTACGAGCAGTACTTC. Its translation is CASSQGLGSYEQYF.